This is a list of T cell receptor beta chains from one sample in a study of shared clonotypes between healthy human individuals. Sequencing used immunoSEQ multiplex PCR; TCRdb keeps in-frame clones, though not all of them. The sample consists of about 680,000 clones, about 90% of them appearing once. Specimen: naive CD8+ T cells sorted from blood. The receptor set was obtained from a young man in good health. CDR3s include the opening cysteine and the closing phenylalanine or tryptophan. D genes are given only for firm matches. Expanded clones are given a class, and other clones once, few, many or no size at all.

CDR3 DNA	CDR3 protein	clone size	V gene	J gene	D gene
TGTGCCAGCACCAAGTCGGGGGACAGGAGGGACACTGAAGCTTTCTTT	CASTKSGDRRDTEAFF	NA	TRBV21-1	TRBJ1-1	NA
TGTGCCAGCAGCAATAGAGGGCCCGGGAATGAGCAGTTCTTC	CASSNRGPGNEQFF	NA	TRBV11-2	TRBJ2-1	NA
TGTGCCAGCAGTTTAGCGGGAGGCCACTACGAGCAGTACTTC	CASSLAGGHYEQYF	NA	TRBV27	TRBJ2-7	TRBD2
TGTGCCAGCAGCTTACGTGGCACAGATACGCAGTATTTT	CASSLRGTDTQYF	NA	TRBV13	TRBJ2-3	NA
TGCAGCGTTGAAACAGACAATGAGCAGTTCTTC	CSVETDNEQFF	NA	TRBV29-1	TRBJ2-1	NA
TGTGCCAGCAGCCAAGACGCCGCGGCGGGGGGACTTACCTACGAGCAGTACTTC	CASSQDAAAGGLTYEQYF	NA	TRBV4-2	TRBJ2-7	TRBD2
TGTGCCAGCAGCCAGGACAGGTGGGCCAACGTCCTGACTTTC	CASSQDRWANVLTF	NA	TRBV6-5	TRBJ2-6	TRBD1
TGCGCCAGCAGTAAGAGACAGGGGGCTTACGATGAGCAGTTCTTC	CASSKRQGAYDEQFF	once	TRBV5-1	TRBJ2-1	TRBD1
TGTGCCAGTAGTTTATACCCGGGACTAGCGGGCGCAGATACGCAGTATTTT	CASSLYPGLAGADTQYF	NA	TRBV19	TRBJ2-3	TRBD2
TGTGCCAGCAGCTTAACTAGCGGCCAAGAGACCCAGTACTTC	CASSLTSGQETQYF	NA	TRBV7-9	TRBJ2-5	TRBD2
TGTGCCAGCAGGGGACTCCCGTCCACCCAGCATTTT	CASRGLPSTQHF	NA	TRBV6-1	TRBJ1-5	NA
TGTGCCAGCAGTCCGGGACTCCCTAGCGGGAGTATCTCCTACAATGAGCAGTTCTTC	CASSPGLPSGSISYNEQFF	NA	TRBV27	TRBJ2-1	TRBD2
TGTGCCAGCAGCTCACTAGCGGGGTTGCACATTCAGTACTTC	CASSSLAGLHIQYF	NA	TRBV7-9	TRBJ2-4	TRBD2
TGCAGCGTTGATTCAGGAAAGACTGAAGCTTTCTTT	CSVDSGKTEAFF	NA	TRBV29-1	TRBJ1-1	NA
TGCAGCGTTGCGGGACAGAACGACAATGAGCAGTTCTTC	CSVAGQNDNEQFF	NA	TRBV29-1	TRBJ2-1	TRBD1
TGTGCCAGCAGCGAGACAGGGGGTATCTCCTACGAGCAGTACTTC	CASSETGGISYEQYF	NA	TRBV7-6	TRBJ2-7	TRBD1
TGTGCCAGCAGCCCAGCTGGGGGGCCCAACTTC	CASSPAGGPNF	NA	TRBV7-9	TRBJ2-5	NA
TGTGCCAGCTCACCGCTCGATTCAGGGAATGGCTACACCTTC	CASSPLDSGNGYTF	few	TRBV18	TRBJ1-2	NA
TGTGCCAGCAGCACTTGGAGCAATCAGCCCCAGCATTTT	CASSTWSNQPQHF	once	TRBV11-2	TRBJ1-5	NA
TGTGCCAGCAGGTCCACTAGCGACCTGAGGGAGCAGTACTTC	CASRSTSDLREQYF	NA	TRBV7-9	TRBJ2-7	TRBD2
TGTGCCAGCAGCCAAACCCCCGGGGACTTAGCGAGCCGGGAGCTGTTTTTT	CASSQTPGDLASRELFF	NA	TRBV7-2	TRBJ2-2	NA
TGTGCCAGCAGCCTCTCCGGGACAGGGGCTAATGAGCAGTTCTTC	CASSLSGTGANEQFF	NA	TRBV6-5	TRBJ2-1	TRBD1
TGTGCCAGTAGTATACTAAAGAGAACTATCTCTGGGGCCAACGTCCTGACTTTC	CASSILKRTISGANVLTF	NA	TRBV19	TRBJ2-6	NA
TGTGCCACCAGCAGAGCTAGGAGGGACAGCAGAAACAATGAGCAGTTCTTC	CATSRARRDSRNNEQFF	NA	TRBV15	TRBJ2-1	NA
TGTGCCAGCACCCTACAGCGGGAACGCGCAGTCACTGTAAAAGAGACCCAGTACTTC	CASTLQRERAVTVKETQYF	NA	TRBV7-2	TRBJ2-5	TRBD2
TGTGCCACCAGTCCCTCGCTTGGAGGCTATGGCTACACCTTC	CATSPSLGGYGYTF	NA	TRBV15	TRBJ1-2	NA
TGTGCCAGCAGTGAAGCCGATCGGTACGAGCAGTACTTC	CASSEADRYEQYF	NA	TRBV6-1	TRBJ2-7	NA
TGCGCCAGCGGACTAGCGGTCGACCGAATCCACTTC	CASGLAVDRIHF	NA	TRBV10-2	TRBJ2-7	TRBD2
TGCGCCAGCAGCTTGGCCGCAGTGAACACCGGGGAGCTGTTTTTT	CASSLAAVNTGELFF	NA	TRBV5-1	TRBJ2-2	NA
TGTGCGTGGCCCGATCGGCCCCAGCATTTT	CAWPDRPQHF	NA	TRBV21-1	TRBJ1-5	NA
TGCGCCAGCAGCTTGGACGGGGCCACCGGGGAGCTGTTTTTT	CASSLDGATGELFF	NA	TRBV5-1	TRBJ2-2	NA
TGCAGCGTTGTAGGAAGGGAGGACAGGTCCTACGAGCAGTACTTC	CSVVGREDRSYEQYF	NA	TRBV29-1	TRBJ2-7	NA
TGCGCCAGCAGTGAGGGTCAGAGCGAAGAGACCCAGTACTTC	CASSEGQSEETQYF	NA	TRBV10-1	TRBJ2-5	NA
TGTGCCAGCAGCTTAATGAACTCCTACGAGCAGTACTTC	CASSLMNSYEQYF	NA	TRBV11-3	TRBJ2-7	NA
TGTGCCAGCAGCGAGGGGGCTCAGCCCCAGCATTTT	CASSEGAQPQHF	once	TRBV5-6	TRBJ1-5	TRBD1
TGTGCCAGCAGTCCACTAGCGGGACTCTACGAGCAGTACTTC	CASSPLAGLYEQYF	NA	TRBV28	TRBJ2-7	TRBD2
TGTGCTAGTGGTTTCAGTAACCGGGAGCTGTTTTTT	CASGFSNRELFF	NA	TRBV12-5	TRBJ2-2	NA
TGTGCCAGCAGTTTATACGGGACAGGGCACAATCAGCCCCAGCATTTT	CASSLYGTGHNQPQHF	NA	TRBV28	TRBJ1-5	TRBD1
TGTGCCAGCAGCTCAGCGGGAGGCCGCACCGGGGAGCTGTTTTTT	CASSSAGGRTGELFF	few	TRBV13	TRBJ2-2	TRBD2
TGTGCCAGCAGCCCCAGGACAGGGGGCACCGGGGAGCTGTTTTTT	CASSPRTGGTGELFF	NA	TRBV7-9	TRBJ2-2	TRBD1
TGTGCCAGCAGTTCTTATACCGGGGAGCTGTTTTTT	CASSSYTGELFF	NA	TRBV2	TRBJ2-2	NA
TGTGCCAGCAGCCCGACAGGGACCCCCAATGAGCAGTTCTTC	CASSPTGTPNEQFF	NA	TRBV7-9	TRBJ2-1	TRBD1
TGTGCCAGCACCCCGCCCCGAGACAATGAGCAGTTCTTC	CASTPPRDNEQFF	NA	TRBV6-1	TRBJ2-1	NA
TGTGCCTGGAGTAACGGGGTGGGCACAGATACGCAGTATTTT	CAWSNGVGTDTQYF	NA	TRBV30	TRBJ2-3	NA
TGTGCCAGCAGCTTAACTGCTAGCGGGGAGGAGGATACGCAGTATTTT	CASSLTASGEEDTQYF	NA	TRBV7-2	TRBJ2-3	TRBD2